A single sample is the source of the 17 T cell receptor beta chains below, sequenced in a study of T cells in Graves' hyperthyroidism and ophthalmopathy. The TCR beta CDR3 regions underwent amplification using RNA transcripts as the source. HTBI primers were the set used in a first-round RT-PCR of the TCR CDR3. TCRdb recomputed calls from the multiplex PCR reads with MiXCR, one row per CDR3 protein. The table has roughly 800,000 distinct CDR3 sequences, over 35% seen once; the top ten hold around 9.3%. Sequencing used blood. These receptors all stem from a man aged 18 to 35 with Graves' hyperthyroidism.

There are many counts of this clonotype. The J gene is TRBJ1-1, the V gene TRBV10-3; D remains ambiguous. Per germline, CDR1 ENHRY and CDR2 SYGVKD. The CDR3 spans 12 residues. V was clipped by 5 bases and J by 6 bases, with 10 bases between them. CDR3 sequence (DNA): TGTGCCATCAGTTCCTCGCCCCCTGAAGCTTTCTTT. Protein product: CAISSSPPEAFF.

The chain combines TRBV2 with TRBJ2-5, with D possibly being TRBD2 (5 bases). This CDR3 has 16 residues. V lost 4 bases to trimming and J lost 5 bases, with 20 bases between them. The germline V gene encodes CDR1 SNHLY and CDR2 FYNNEI. For the CDR3, the DNA is TGTGCCAGCAGTGTAGAGGGAGCGGTCGTGATGGAGACCCAGTACTTC. It is translated as CASSVEGAVVMETQYF.

The chain has TRBV12-3 or TRBV12-4 and TRBJ2-2; D assignment may be TRBD1 or TRBD2 (5 bases each). CDR3 length: 16 amino acids. Trimming removed 6 bases from V and 4 bases from J, with 18 bases in between. CDR3 in amino acids: CASSLLNGGSTGELFF. CDR3 nucleotides: TGTGCCAGCAGCCTCCTTAATGGGGGATCCACCGGGGAGCTGTTTTTT.

As concerns this clonotype: At one end the junction does not follow the germline gene, possibly because of a read error. CDR3 residues: CASSQDLGGQGYTF. CDR3 bases: TGCGCCAGCAGCCAAGATCTCGGGGGGCAAGGCTACACCTTC. This chain connects TRBV7-3 to TRBJ1-2; D is perhaps TRBD1 (6 bases). Germline lookup yields CDR1 SGHTA and CDR2 FQGTGA. This CDR3 is built from 14 residues.

The V gene is TRBV3-1, the J gene TRBJ1-3, with D unresolved. From germline, CDR1 is LGHDT and CDR2 YNNKEL (reference sequence). The CDR3 is 12 amino acids. Trimming took 3 bases from V and 3 from J, leaving 3 bases between them. The CDR3 protein is CASSHVGNTIYF. In nucleotides, the CDR3 is TGTGCCAGCAGCCACGTTGGAAACACCATATATTTT.

The chain couples TRBV20-1 to TRBJ2-7, with TRBD1 matching over 9 bases. V dropped 0 bases and J dropped 3; count of bases not matched to a gene: 6. This CDR3 comprises 15 residues. Germline V gives CDR1 DFQATT, CDR2 SNEGSKA (reference sequence). The CDR3 protein is CSARDRDRDYYEQYF. As DNA, the CDR3 is TGCAGTGCTAGAGACCGGGACAGGGATTACTACGAGCAGTACTTC.

This clonotype was recorded only once. This CDR3 is CASGLGQTNEKLFF. The CDR3 DNA sequence: TGTGCTAGTGGTTTGGGACAGACTAATGAAAAACTGTTTTTT. V and J are TRBV12-5 and TRBJ1-4; perhaps TRBD1 as D (5 bases). Deletions cut 1 base from V and 2 bases from J, with 5 bases between. The CDR3 is 14 residues long. Germline V gene lookup returns CDR1 LGHNT and CDR2 FRNRAP.

The gene calls are TRBV7-2 and TRBJ1-2, with a tentative D call TRBD1 (5 bases). This CDR3 contains 14 residues. Germline V gene data show CDR1 as SGHTA and CDR2 as FQGNSA. The ends were cut back, 5 bases at V and 0 bases at J, with 10 bases in the middle. The CDR3, as DNA: TGTGCCAGCAGCCAAGAGACAGCTAACTATGGCTACACCTTC. Its protein product is CASSQETANYGYTF.

In nucleotides, the CDR3 is TGTGCCAGCAGTCCTGACGGACCGAACACTGAAGCTTTCTTT. It encodes CASSPDGPNTEAFF. This sequence joins TRBV6-5 and TRBJ1-1; D is ambiguous. The ends were cut back, 5 bases at V and 1 base at J, with 11 bases in the middle. This CDR3 comprises 14 residues. The germline V gene encodes CDR1 MNHEY and CDR2 SVGAGI.

This clonotype appeared a single time. V and J are TRBV5-4 and TRBJ2-7, with D possibly being TRBD2 (8 bases). The CDR3 is 15 amino acids. V lost 6 bases, J lost 2 bases, and 18 bases lay in between. Germline V gene lookup returns CDR1 SGHNT and CDR2 YYREEE (reference sequence). The CDR3 reads CASTRGGGGPYEQYF. CDR3 coding DNA: TGTGCCAGCACGCGAGGGGGCGGGGGGCCCTACGAGCAGTACTTC.

The sample holds a few counts of this clonotype. The rearrangement joins TRBV7-9 to TRBJ1-4, with D tentatively TRBD1 (5 bases). Trimming stripped 1 base from V and 1 base from J, with 7 bases between. The CDR3 runs 15 residues. CDR1 is SEHNR, CDR2 FQNEAQ, per germline (reference sequence). The CDR3 region is CASSLGRVTNEKLFF. The CDR3 DNA follows: TGTGCCAGCAGCTTAGGCAGGGTAACTAATGAAAAACTGTTTTTT.

In its sample, this clonotype was seen many times. This rearrangement joins TRBV7-9 to TRBJ1-1; D remains ambiguous. Trimming left V 1 base short and J 10 bases short, with 19 bases between. Germline CDR1 and CDR2: SEHNR and FQNEAQ (reference sequence). This CDR3 spans 15 amino acids. The CDR3 DNA reads as TGTGCCAGCAGCTTAGTTATGTTGTACGGGGATCCAGCTTTCTTT. This encodes CASSLVMLYGDPAFF.

Ten or more counts support this clonotype. This chain's CDR3 is CAIKGLKNTEAFF. The CDR3 DNA sequence: TGTGCCATCAAAGGACTGAAGAACACTGAAGCTTTCTTT. This chain joins TRBV10-3 and TRBJ1-1; D is undetermined. With 7 bases removed from V and 1 base from J, the gap between germline ends came to 10 bases. The CDR3 contains 13 residues. The germline CDR1 and CDR2 sequences are ENHRY and SYGVKD.

This clonotype was recorded many times. This chain connects TRBV27 to TRBJ1-5; no clear D. V was clipped by 8 bases and J by 1 base, with 6 bases between them. The CDR3 has 12 amino acids. The V gene's germline CDR1 is MNHEY and CDR2 SMNVEV (reference sequence). CDR3 protein: CASPASNQPQHF. The CDR3 DNA sequence: TGTGCCAGCCCCGCGAGCAATCAGCCCCAGCATTTT.

The chain has TRBV7-8 and TRBJ1-4; D perhaps matches TRBD1 (5 bases). CDR1 is SGHVS and CDR2 is FQNEAQ in the germline V gene. CDR3 length equals 15 residues. Trimming left V 5 bases short and J 3 bases short, with 13 bases between. The CDR3 sequence is CASSRWGTANEKLFF. DNA of the CDR3: TGTGCCAGCAGCCGTTGGGGGACGGCTAATGAAAAACTGTTTTTT.

About this clonotype: Given a much more abundant clone one base away, this may be a read error. V gene TRBV29-1 combines with J gene TRBJ2-7; 12 nucleotides match TRBD1. The CDR3 has 17 amino acids. Germline V CDR1 and CDR2: SQVTM, ANQGSEA. The CDR3 sequence is CSARAGTGGSGAYGQYF. CDR3 coding DNA: TGCAGCGCCAGGGCCGGGACAGGGGGCTCGGGCGCCTACGGGCAGTACTTC.

The CDR3 coding sequence is TGTGCCATCAGTGCTAACTATGGCTACACCTTC. Translating it yields CAISANYGYTF. V usage is TRBV10-3 and J usage is TRBJ1-2; unclear D gene. This CDR3 contains 11 residues. V dropped 4 bases and J dropped 0 bases, with 0 bases sitting between them. The germline CDR1 and CDR2 sequences are ENHRY and SYGVKD.